This T cell receptor beta chain comes out of a study of T cell responses to AZD1222 COVID-19 vaccine (dated by TCRdb to the early 2020s). For context, the study as a whole: AZD1222 recipients given second doses at about 4 weeks or at about 12 weeks were pooled, since spike-specific TCR depth and breadth were not found to differ between the two schedules. A total of just over 230 trial participants underwent TCR sequencing, of whom some 200 had received two doses of AZD1222 and around 25 had received two doses of the MenACWY control vaccine. Enrollment into the trials was organized by age into subgroups of 18-55, 56-69 and 70-plus years, and those subgroups contained roughly 160, 29 and 62 TCR-sequenced participants, respectively.

What the study reported, not specific to this receptor: Vaccine-associated CD4 TCRs spanned the whole spike protein, with dominant responses in regions 160-218 and 743-854. After two AZD1222 doses, both the breadth and the depth of spike-specific TCRs were significantly higher than at day 0 and than in MenACWY recipients. Conclusions about previously exposed vaccinees are limited because only six or seven AZD1222 recipients were SARS-CoV-2 seropositive at baseline. In the small 56-69-year group, the increase in depth fell short of significance, most likely because of low power. Because no day 14 peak-response samples were available, the repertoires could be characterized only after the peak T cell response. Epitopes outside the regions mutated in the B.1.351 and B.1.1.7 variants were reportedly recognized by nearly half of the unique spike-specific TCRs. Participants were mostly white British and included more females than males, and it was suggested by the authors that clonal diversity may have been underestimated.

V and J lose 0 bases and 8 bases, and a span of 7 bases separates them. Reading the germline V gene gives CDR1 MNHEY and CDR2 SVGEGT. Its CDR3 holds 12 amino acids, cysteine through phenylalanine. The DNA shown is the 36-base CDR3, in frame from base 1. The CDR3 regions of human TCRbeta chains were subjected to immunosequencing. As for how the authors treated the data: Repertoire TCRs were checked for matches against a reference library of SARS-CoV-2-specific TCRs that had been generated using the MIRA antigen-specificity platform. Breadth meant the fraction of unique TCRs that were SARS-CoV-2-associated, whereas depth meant the fraction of total T cells that were SARS-CoV-2-associated. Each spike-specific TCR was assigned to its reactive spike region and to a CD4 or CD8 class using the MIRA data. Log10-transformed breadth and depth values were compared by one-way ANOVA with Sidak's multiple comparisons tests. TCRdb took over this immuneACCESS table, retaining in-frame rearrangements with V and J assigned. Such tables are incomplete; in checked studies, under half of the missing clones stem from an unresolved V gene, and the remainder is unexplained. The DNA gave D and trimming, while V, J and clone size come from that table. The sample table shows around 110,000 clones, and about 86% are seen once. The ten most abundant clones make up 8% to 10% of the sample.

This specimen's time point label, per the study, means: baseline before first vaccination. Samples from vaccinated people were obtained from the UK trials COV001 and COV002, which included a single-blind randomized controlled phase 2/3 trial of AZD1222 (ChAdOx1 nCoV-19) in healthy adults. For TCRbeta chain sequencing, PBMC samples from trial participants were taken at day 0 and at day 28 after the second dose. As concerns this clone: Its antigen is unknown. Base qualities are missing; no much larger clone stands one base away.

The sequenced sample was peripheral blood, obtained on day 0 of AZD1222 vaccination. The receptor was derived from an adult in good health. The chain joins TRBV6-2 or TRBV6-3 to TRBJ1-2, with the D segment identity uncertain. The CDR3: CASSYSQLGYTF. The nucleotides are TGTGCCAGCAGTTACTCCCAACTGGGCTACACCTTC.